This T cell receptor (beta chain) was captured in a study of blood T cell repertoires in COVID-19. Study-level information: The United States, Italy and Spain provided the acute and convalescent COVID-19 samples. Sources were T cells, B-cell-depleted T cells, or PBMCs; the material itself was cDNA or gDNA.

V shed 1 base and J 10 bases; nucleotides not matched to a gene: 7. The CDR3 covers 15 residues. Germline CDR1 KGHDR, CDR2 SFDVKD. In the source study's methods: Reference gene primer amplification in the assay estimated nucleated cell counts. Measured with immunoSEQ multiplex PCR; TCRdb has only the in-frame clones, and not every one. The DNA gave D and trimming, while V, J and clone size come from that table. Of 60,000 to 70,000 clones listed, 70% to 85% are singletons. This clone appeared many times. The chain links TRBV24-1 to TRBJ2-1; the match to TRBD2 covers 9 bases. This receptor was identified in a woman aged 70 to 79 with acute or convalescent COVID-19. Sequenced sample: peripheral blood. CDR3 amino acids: CATSDFSSGTMEQFF. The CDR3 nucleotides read TGTGCCACCAGTGATTTTTCTAGCGGGACGATGGAGCAGTTCTTC.